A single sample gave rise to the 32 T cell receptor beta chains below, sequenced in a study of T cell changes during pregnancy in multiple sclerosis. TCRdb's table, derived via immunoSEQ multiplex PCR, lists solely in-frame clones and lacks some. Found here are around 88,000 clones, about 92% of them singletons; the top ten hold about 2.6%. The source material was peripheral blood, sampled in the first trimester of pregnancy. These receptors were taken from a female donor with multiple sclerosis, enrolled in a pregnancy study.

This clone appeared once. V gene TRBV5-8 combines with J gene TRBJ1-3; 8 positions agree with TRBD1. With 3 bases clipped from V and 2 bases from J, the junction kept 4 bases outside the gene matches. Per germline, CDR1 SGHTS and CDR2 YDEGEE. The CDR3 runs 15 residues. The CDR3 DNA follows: TGTGCCAGCAGCTCCTCAGGGGGCACTGGAAACACCATATATTTT. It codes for CASSSSGGTGNTIYF.

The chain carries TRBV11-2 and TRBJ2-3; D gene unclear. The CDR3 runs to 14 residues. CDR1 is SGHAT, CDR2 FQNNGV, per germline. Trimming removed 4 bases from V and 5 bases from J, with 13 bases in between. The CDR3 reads CASSSSVGGDTQYF. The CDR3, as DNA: TGTGCCAGCAGCTCGTCGGTCGGTGGAGATACGCAGTATTTT.

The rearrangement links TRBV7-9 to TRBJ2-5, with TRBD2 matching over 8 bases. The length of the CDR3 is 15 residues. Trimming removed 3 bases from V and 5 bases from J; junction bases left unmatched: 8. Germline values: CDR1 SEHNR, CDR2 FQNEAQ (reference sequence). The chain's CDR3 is CASSLSGSESETQYF. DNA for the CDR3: TGTGCCAGCAGCTTGAGCGGGAGCGAGTCGGAGACCCAGTACTTC.

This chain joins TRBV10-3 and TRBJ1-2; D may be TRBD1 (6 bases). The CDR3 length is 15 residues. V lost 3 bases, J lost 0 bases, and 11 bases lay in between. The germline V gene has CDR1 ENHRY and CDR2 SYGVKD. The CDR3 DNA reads TGTGCCATCAGTGAAGGGACACCCGCTAACTATGGCTACACCTTC. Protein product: CAISEGTPANYGYTF.

DNA of the CDR3: TGTGCCAGCAGCACAGACAGGAACGATTATGGCTACACCTTC. Translation: CASSTDRNDYGYTF. The chain employs TRBV28 and TRBJ1-2; a possible D gene is TRBD1 (6 bases). CDR3 length: 14 residues. Trimming took 6 bases from V and 5 from J, leaving 16 bases between them. The germline CDR1 and CDR2 sequences are MDHEN and SYDVKM.

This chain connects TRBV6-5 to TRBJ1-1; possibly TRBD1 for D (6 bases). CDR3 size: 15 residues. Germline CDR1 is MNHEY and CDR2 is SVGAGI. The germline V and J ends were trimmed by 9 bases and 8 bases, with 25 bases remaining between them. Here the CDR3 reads CARFTLYRDILEAFF. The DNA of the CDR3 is TGTGCCAGGTTTACCCTGTACCGGGACATATTAGAAGCTTTCTTT.

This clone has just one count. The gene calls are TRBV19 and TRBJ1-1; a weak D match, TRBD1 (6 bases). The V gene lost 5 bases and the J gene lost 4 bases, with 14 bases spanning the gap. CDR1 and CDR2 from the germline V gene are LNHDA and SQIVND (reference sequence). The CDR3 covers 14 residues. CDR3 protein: CASSWTAVSTEAFF. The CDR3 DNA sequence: TGTGCCAGTAGTTGGACAGCTGTCTCCACTGAAGCTTTCTTT.

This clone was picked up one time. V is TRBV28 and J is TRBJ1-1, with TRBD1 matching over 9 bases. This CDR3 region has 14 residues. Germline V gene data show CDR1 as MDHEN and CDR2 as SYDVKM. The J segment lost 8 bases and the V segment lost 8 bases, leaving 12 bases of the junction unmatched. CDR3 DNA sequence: TGTGCCAGCCGACCGGGGACAGGGACGACCGAAGCTTTCTTT. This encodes CASRPGTGTTEAFF.

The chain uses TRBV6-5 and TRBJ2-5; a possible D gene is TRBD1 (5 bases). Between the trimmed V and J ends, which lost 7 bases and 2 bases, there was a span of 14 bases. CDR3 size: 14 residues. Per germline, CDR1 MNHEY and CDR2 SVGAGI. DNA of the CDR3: TGTGCCAGCAACCCCCTCAACAGGCAAGAGACCCAGTACTTC. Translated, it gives CASNPLNRQETQYF.

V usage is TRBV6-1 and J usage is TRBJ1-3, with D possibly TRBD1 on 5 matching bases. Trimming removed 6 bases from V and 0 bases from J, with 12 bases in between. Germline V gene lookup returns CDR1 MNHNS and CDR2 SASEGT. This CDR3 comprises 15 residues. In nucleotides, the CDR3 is TGTGCCAGCAGCTGGGGCAGGAGCTCTGGAAACACCATATATTTT. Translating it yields CASSWGRSSGNTIYF.

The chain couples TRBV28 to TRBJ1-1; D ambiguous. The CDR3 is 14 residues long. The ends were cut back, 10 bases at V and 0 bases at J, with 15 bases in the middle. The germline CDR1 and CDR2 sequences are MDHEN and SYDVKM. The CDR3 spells CATISGPLNTEAFF. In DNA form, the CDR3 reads TGTGCCACGATATCGGGTCCCTTGAACACTGAAGCTTTCTTT.

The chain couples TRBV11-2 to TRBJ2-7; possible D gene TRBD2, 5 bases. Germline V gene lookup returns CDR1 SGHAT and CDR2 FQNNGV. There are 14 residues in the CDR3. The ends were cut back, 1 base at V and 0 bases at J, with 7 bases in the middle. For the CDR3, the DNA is TGTGCCAGCAGCTTAGGAGGGAGCTCCTACGAGCAGTACTTC. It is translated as CASSLGGSSYEQYF.

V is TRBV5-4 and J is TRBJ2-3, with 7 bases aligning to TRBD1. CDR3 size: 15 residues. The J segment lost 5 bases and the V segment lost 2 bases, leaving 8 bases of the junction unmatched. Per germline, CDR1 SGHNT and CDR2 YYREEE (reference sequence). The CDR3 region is CASSFPGGQGDTQYF. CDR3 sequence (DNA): TGTGCCAGCAGCTTCCCAGGGGGTCAGGGAGATACGCAGTATTTT.

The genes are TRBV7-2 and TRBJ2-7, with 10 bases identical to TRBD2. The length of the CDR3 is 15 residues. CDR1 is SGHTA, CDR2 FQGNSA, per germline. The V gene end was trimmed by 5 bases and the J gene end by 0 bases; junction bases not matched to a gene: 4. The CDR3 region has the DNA TGTGCCAGCAGCGAAGGACTAGCGGCCTCCTACGAGCAGTACTTC. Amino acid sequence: CASSEGLAASYEQYF. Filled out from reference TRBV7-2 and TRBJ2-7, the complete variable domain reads GAGVSQSPSNKVTEKGKDVELRCDPISGHTALYWYRQSLGQGLEFLIYFQGNSAPDKSGLPSDRFSAERTGGSVSTLTIQRTQQEDSAVYLCASSEGLAASYEQYFGPGTRLTVT.

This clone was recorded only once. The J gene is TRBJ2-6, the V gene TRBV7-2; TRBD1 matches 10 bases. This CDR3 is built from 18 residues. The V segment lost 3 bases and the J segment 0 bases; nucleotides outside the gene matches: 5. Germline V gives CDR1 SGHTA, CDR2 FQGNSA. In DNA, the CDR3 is TGTGCCAGCAGCTTTCCCGGGACAGGGGTCTCTGGGGCCAACGTCCTGACTTTC. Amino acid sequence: CASSFPGTGVSGANVLTF. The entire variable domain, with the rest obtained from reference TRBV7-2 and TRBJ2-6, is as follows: GAGVSQSPSNKVTEKGKDVELRCDPISGHTALYWYRQSLGQGLEFLIYFQGNSAPDKSGLPSDRFSAERTGGSVSTLTIQRTQQEDSAVYLCASSFPGTGVSGANVLTFGAGSRLTVL.

The CDR3 DNA follows: TGTGCCAGCAGCTTAGCTATCCTATCAGATACGCAGTATTTT. This translates into CASSLAILSDTQYF. The chain links TRBV7-8 to TRBJ2-3; no reliable D call. Deletions cut 0 bases from V and 4 bases from J, with 8 bases between. Germline V gene data show CDR1 as SGHVS and CDR2 as FQNEAQ. The length of the CDR3 is 14 residues.

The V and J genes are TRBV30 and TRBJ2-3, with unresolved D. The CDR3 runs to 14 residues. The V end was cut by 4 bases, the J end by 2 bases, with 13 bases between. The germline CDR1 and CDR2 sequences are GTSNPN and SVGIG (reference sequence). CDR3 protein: CAWTFSRLTDTQYF. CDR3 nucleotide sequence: TGTGCCTGGACCTTCAGCAGACTCACAGATACGCAGTATTTT.

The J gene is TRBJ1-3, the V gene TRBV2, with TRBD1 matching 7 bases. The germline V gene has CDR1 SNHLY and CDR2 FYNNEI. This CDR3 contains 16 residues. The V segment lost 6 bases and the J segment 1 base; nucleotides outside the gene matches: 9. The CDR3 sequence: CASSETGPNSGNTIYF. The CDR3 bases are TGTGCCAGCAGCGAGACAGGGCCCAATTCTGGAAACACCATATATTTT.

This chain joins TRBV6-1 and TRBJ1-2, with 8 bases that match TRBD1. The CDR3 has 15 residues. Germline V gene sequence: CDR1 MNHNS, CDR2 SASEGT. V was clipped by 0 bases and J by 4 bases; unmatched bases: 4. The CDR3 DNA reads TGTGCCAGCAGTGAAGCGGAGACAGGGGCCTATGGCTACACCTTC. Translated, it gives CASSEAETGAYGYTF.

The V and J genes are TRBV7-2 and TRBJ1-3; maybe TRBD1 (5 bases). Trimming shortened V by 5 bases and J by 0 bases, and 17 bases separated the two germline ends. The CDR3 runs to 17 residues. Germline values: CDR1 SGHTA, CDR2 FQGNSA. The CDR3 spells CASSPRTLPDSGNTIYF. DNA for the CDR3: TGTGCCAGCAGCCCCAGGACACTTCCAGACTCTGGAAACACCATATATTTT.

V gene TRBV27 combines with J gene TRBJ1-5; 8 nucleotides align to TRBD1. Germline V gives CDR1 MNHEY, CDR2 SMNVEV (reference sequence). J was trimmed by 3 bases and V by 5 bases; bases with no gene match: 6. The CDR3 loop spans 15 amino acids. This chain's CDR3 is CASSPTGGTNQPQHF. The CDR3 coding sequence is TGTGCCAGCAGTCCCACAGGGGGGACCAATCAGCCCCAGCATTTT.

The CDR3 coding sequence is TGTGCCAGCAGTTTCCCGGTGGGGGCGCGCACAGATACGCAGTATTTT. Translated: CASSFPVGARTDTQYF. This chain joins TRBV28 and TRBJ2-3, with D perhaps matching TRBD1 (6 bases). V lost 3 bases and J 1 base, leaving 14 bases between the germline ends. The CDR3 sequence is 16 residues long. Germline values: CDR1 MDHEN, CDR2 SYDVKM.

In DNA, the CDR3 is TGTGCCAGCAGCGTAGTCGGGGAAAGTGAGCAGTTCTTC. It codes for CASSVVGESEQFF. V usage is TRBV9 and J usage is TRBJ2-1, with D possibly TRBD2 on 5 matching bases. Trimming cost V 0 bases and J 9 bases, with 10 bases left between them. Germline loops: CDR1 SGDLS, CDR2 YYNGEE. The CDR3 sequence is 13 residues long.

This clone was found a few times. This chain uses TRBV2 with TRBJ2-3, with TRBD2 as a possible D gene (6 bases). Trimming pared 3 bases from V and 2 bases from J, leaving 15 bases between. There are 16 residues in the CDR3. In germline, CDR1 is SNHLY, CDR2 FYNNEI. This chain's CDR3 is CASSDRLAKATDTQYF. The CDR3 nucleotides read TGTGCCAGCAGTGATCGCCTAGCGAAGGCCACAGATACGCAGTATTTT.

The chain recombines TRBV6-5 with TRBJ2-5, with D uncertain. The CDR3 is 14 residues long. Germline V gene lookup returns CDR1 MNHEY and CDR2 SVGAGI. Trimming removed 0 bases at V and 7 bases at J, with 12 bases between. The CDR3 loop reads CASSYSRLVGTQYF. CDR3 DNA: TGTGCCAGCAGTTACTCTCGACTCGTAGGGACCCAGTACTTC.

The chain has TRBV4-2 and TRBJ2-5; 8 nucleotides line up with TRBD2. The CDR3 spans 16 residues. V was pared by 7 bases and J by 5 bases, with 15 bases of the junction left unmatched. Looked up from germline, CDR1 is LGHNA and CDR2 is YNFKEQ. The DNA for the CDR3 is TGTGCCAGCATCGTGGGCAAAGCGGGAGAATGGGAGACCCAGTACTTC. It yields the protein CASIVGKAGEWETQYF.

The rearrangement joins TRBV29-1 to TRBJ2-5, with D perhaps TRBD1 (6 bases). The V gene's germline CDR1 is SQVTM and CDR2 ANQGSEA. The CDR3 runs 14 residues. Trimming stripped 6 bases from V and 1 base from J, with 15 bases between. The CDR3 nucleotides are TGCAGCGTCAGCGTTAGACAGGTCCAAGAGACCCAGTACTTC. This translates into CSVSVRQVQETQYF. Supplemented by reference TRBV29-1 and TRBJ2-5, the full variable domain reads SAVISQKPSRDICQRGTSLTIQCQVDSQVTMMFWYRQQPGQSLTLIATANQGSEATYESGFVIDKFPISRPNLTFSTLTVSNMSPEDSSIYLCSVSVRQVQETQYFGPGTRLLVL.

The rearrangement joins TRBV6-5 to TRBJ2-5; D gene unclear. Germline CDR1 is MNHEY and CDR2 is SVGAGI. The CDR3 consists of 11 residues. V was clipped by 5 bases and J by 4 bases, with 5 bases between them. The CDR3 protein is CASSNGETQYF. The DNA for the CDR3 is TGTGCCAGCAGTAACGGAGAGACCCAGTACTTC.

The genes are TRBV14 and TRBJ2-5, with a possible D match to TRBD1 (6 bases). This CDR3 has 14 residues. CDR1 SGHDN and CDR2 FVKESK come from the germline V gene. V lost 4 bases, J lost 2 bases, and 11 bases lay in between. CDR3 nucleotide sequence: TGTGCCAGCAGCCGCAGGGGCCGTCAAGAGACCCAGTACTTC. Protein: CASSRRGRQETQYF.

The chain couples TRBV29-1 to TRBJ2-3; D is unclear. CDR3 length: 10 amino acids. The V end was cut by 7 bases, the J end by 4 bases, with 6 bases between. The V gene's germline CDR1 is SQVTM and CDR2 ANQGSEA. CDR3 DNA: TGCAGCGGAAGAGCAGATACGCAGTATTTT. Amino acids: CSGRADTQYF.

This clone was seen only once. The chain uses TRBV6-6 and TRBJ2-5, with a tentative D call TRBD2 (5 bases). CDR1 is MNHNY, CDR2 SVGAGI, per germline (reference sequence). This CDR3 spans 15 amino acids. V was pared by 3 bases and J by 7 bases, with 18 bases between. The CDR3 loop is CASSYRGEYEVTQYF. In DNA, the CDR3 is TGTGCCAGCAGTTATCGTGGGGAGTACGAGGTGACCCAGTACTTC.

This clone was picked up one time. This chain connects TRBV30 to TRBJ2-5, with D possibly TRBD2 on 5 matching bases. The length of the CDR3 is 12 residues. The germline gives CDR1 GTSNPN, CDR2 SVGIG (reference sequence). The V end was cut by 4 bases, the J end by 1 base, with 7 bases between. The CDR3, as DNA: TGTGCCTGGAAGAGGGCCCAAGAGACCCAGTACTTC. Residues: CAWKRAQETQYF.